The rows below give T cell receptor beta chains drawn from one sample of a study of CD8 T cells in ankylosing spondylitis. TCRdb used MiXCR to reprocess the 5' RACE reads, holding one entry per CDR3 protein. This sample has 20,000 to 30,000 distinct CDR3 sequences; over 10% occur once, and the top ten carry around 30%. The sample taken for sequencing was blood. Every receptor here comes from a male donor with ankylosing spondylitis or in good health (not recorded which). Both conserved end residues are part of each CDR3. Fields, in order: J gene, V gene, D gene, clone size, CDR3 DNA, CDR3 protein. The D gene is left open where the match is weak. The size entry is marked missing in some rows and otherwise reads once, few, many or a size class.

>TRBJ2-3|TRBV12-3/TRBV12-4|-|many
TGTGCTGTAAAGAGGAGCACAGATACGCAGTATTTT
CAVKRSTDTQYF
>TRBJ2-1|TRBV29-1|TRBD2|-
TGCAGCGTTGAAAGCGGGAGCTCCTACAATGAGCAGTTCTTC
CSVESGSSYNEQFF
>TRBJ2-2|TRBV12-3/TRBV12-4|TRBD1|-
TGTGCCAGCCAGGGGGCAGACACCGGGGAGCTGTTTTTT
CASQGADTGELFF
>TRBJ2-2|TRBV6-5|-|many
TGTGCCAGCAGGCGGGACACTCCGAACACCGGGGAGCTGTTTTTT
CASRRDTPNTGELFF
>TRBJ2-3|TRBV20-1|-|many
TGCAGTGCGGGATCTGCGGATACGCAGTATTTT
CSAGSADTQYF
>TRBJ2-1|TRBV29-1|TRBD2|many
TGCAGCGGTCGGATAGCGGGGGGGCTTGAGCAGTTCTTC
CSGRIAGGLEQFF
>TRBJ2-7|TRBV15|TRBD1|-
TGTGCCACCAGCACCGGCCGGGACAGCTCCTACGAGCAGTACTTC
CATSTGRDSSYEQYF
>TRBJ2-7|TRBV27|TRBD1|many
TGTGCCAGCAGACGCCCAGGGGGCGGTTACGAGCAGTACTTC
CASRRPGGGYEQYF
>TRBJ1-5|TRBV7-2|-|-
TGTGCCAGCAGCTTAGAGGCTTCTAGAAATCAGCCCCAGCATTTT
CASSLEASRNQPQHF
>TRBJ2-3|TRBV9|-|-
TGTGCCAGCAGCGTAGATATATGGACCACTAGCACAGATACGCAGTATTTT
CASSVDIWTTSTDTQYF
>TRBJ2-6|TRBV29-1|TRBD1|few
TGCAGCGTTGTTTGGGACAGATATTACTCTGGGGCCAACGTCCTGACTTTC
CSVVWDRYYSGANVLTF
>TRBJ1-1|TRBV7-8|-|few
TGTGCCAGCAGCTTAGCACTGGGGGCGGCTGAAGCTTTCTTT
CASSLALGAAEAFF
>TRBJ2-3|TRBV27|-|-
TGTGCCAGCATTCGGACAGGTGGGGGGCATACGCAGTATTTT
CASIRTGGGHTQYF
>TRBJ1-1|TRBV20-1|-|few
TGCAGTGCTAGAGATATAGGGACTTTTTTGGGGAACACTGAAGCTTTCTTT
CSARDIGTFLGNTEAFF
>TRBJ2-2|TRBV12-3/TRBV12-4|-|many
TGTGCCAGCAAGGTGTTGGGCACCGGGGAGCTGTTTTTT
CASKVLGTGELFF
>TRBJ2-7|TRBV12-3/TRBV12-4|-|-
TGTGCCAGCAGCACCAGAGGGGGGCAGTACTTC
CASSTRGGQYF
>TRBJ2-1|TRBV28|-|-
TGTGCCAGCAGTTTACCTAAATTGGGCCAGTTCTTC
CASSLPKLGQFF
>TRBJ1-6|TRBV2|-|-
TGTGCCAGCAGTCCCCCCAGCCTAAATTCACCCCTCCACTTT
CASSPPSLNSPLHF
>TRBJ2-1|TRBV27|-|many
TGTGCCAGCAGCTGTGAGCAGTTCTTC
CASSCEQFF
>TRBJ2-4|TRBV28|-|few
TGTGCCAGCAGTTTATGGAGGACTGGCAACATTCAGTACTTC
CASSLWRTGNIQYF